There are a few counts of the clone carrying this T cell receptor (beta chain). How the authors handled the data: Nucleated cell counts were estimated from reference gene primer amplification. Clones were sequenced by immunoSEQ multiplex PCR, and TCRdb holds only the in-frame ones, with some missing. Clone size and the V and J calls come from that table; the DNA yielded D and trimming. The sample shows over 150,000 clones, roughly four fifths of them seen only once. The CDR3 extends over 12 amino acids. Germline CDR1 and CDR2: LNHDA and SQIVND (reference sequence). With 4 bases removed from V and 3 bases from J, the gap between germline ends came to 5 bases. This sample is part of a study of blood T cell repertoires in COVID-19. Overall study context: Italy, Spain and the United States were the sources of the convalescent and acute COVID-19 samples. PBMCs, B-cell-depleted T cells, or T cells provided the cDNA or gDNA that made up the material.

The TCR originated in a man in his 70s with active or convalescent COVID-19. Sequenced input: peripheral blood. The chain combines TRBV19 with TRBJ2-3; possible D gene TRBD1, 5 bases. CDR3 residues: CASSTGTDTQYF. In DNA form, the CDR3 reads TGTGCCAGTAGTACAGGGACAGATACGCAGTATTTT. Full variable domain (missing parts from reference TRBV19 and TRBJ2-3): DGGITQSPKYLFRKEGQNVTLSCEQNLNHDAMYWYRQDPGQGLRLIYYSQIVNDFQKGDIAEGYSVSREKKESFPLTVTSAQKNPTAFYLCASSTGTDTQYFGPGTRLTVL.